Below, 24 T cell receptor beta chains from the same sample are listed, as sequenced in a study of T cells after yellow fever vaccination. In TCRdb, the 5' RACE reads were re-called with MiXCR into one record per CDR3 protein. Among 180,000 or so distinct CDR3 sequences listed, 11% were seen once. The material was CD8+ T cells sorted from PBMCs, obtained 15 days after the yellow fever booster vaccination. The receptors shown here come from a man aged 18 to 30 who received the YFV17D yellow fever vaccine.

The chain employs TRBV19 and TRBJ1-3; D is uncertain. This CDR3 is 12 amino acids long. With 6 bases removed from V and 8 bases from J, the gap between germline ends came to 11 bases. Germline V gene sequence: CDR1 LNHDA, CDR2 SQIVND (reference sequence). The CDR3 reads CASRAPADTIYF. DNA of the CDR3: TGTGCCAGTAGAGCGCCCGCGGACACCATATATTTT.

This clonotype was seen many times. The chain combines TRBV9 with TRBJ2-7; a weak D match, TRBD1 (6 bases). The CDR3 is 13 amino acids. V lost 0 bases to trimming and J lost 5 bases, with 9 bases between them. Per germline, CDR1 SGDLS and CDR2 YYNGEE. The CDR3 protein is CASSVVPGDEQYV. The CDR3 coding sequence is TGTGCCAGCAGCGTAGTACCAGGGGACGAGCAGTACGTC.

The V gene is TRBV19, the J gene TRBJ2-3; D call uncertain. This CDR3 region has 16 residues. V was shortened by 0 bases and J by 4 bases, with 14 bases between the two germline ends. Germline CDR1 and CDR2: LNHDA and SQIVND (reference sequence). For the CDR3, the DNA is TGTGCCAGTAGTATAGATCATGCGAATAGGGCAGATACGCAGTATTTT. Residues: CASSIDHANRADTQYF.

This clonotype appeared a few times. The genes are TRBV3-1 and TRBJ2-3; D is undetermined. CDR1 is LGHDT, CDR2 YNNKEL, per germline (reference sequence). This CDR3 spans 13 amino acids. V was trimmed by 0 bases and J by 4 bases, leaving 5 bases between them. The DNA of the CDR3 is TGTGCCAGCAGCCAAGATATCCCAGATACGCAGTATTTT. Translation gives CASSQDIPDTQYF.

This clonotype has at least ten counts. The DNA for the CDR3 is TGCAGCGTTGAGACCGGACAGGGGGTCTACAATGAGCAGTTCTTC. Its protein product is CSVETGQGVYNEQFF. The rearrangement uses TRBV29-1 and TRBJ2-1; 10 positions match TRBD1. The CDR3 covers 15 residues. Germline V gives CDR1 SQVTM, CDR2 ANQGSEA. V dropped 3 bases and J dropped 3; count of bases not matched to a gene: 5.

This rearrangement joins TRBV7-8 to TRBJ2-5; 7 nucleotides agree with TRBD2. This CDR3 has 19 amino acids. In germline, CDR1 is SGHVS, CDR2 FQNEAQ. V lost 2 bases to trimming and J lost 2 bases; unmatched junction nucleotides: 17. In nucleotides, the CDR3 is TGTGCCAGCAGCTTATCCCGCCTAGCGGCCTTAGGAGGACAAGAGACCCAGTACTTC. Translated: CASSLSRLAALGGQETQYF.

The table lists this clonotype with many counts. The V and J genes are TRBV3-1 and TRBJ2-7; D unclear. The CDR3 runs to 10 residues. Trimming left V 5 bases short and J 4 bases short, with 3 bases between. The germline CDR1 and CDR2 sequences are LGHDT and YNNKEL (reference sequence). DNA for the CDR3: TGTGCCAGCAGCGGGTACGAGCAGTACTTC. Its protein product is CASSGYEQYF.

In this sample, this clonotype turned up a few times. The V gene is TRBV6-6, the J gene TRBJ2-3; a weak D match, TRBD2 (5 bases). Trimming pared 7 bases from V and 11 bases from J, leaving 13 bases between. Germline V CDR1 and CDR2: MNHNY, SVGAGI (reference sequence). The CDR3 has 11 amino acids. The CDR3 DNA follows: TGTGCCAGCACGGGGAGCGAAGGGCAGTATTTT. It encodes CASTGSEGQYF.

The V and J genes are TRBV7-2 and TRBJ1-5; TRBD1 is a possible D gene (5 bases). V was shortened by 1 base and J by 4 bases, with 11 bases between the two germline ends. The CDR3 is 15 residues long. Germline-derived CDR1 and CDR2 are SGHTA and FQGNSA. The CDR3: CASSLVQGSNQPQHF. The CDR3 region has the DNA TGTGCCAGCAGCTTAGTCCAGGGCTCGAATCAGCCCCAGCATTTT.

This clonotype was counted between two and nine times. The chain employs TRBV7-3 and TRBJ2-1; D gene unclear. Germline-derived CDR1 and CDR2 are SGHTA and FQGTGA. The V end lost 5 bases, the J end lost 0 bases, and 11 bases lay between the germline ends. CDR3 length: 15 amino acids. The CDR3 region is CASSLTSRSYNEQFF. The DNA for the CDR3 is TGTGCCAGCAGCCTGACTTCCCGCTCCTACAATGAGCAGTTCTTC.

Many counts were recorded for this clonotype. DNA for the CDR3: TGTGCCAGCAGAAGAGGGGGCGGCAATGAGCAGTTCTTC. Translation: CASRRGGGNEQFF. This sequence joins TRBV7-9 and TRBJ2-1; 7 bases line up with TRBD1. This CDR3 has 13 amino acids. Losses at the gene ends were 6 bases for V and 6 bases for J; bases not matched to a gene: 5. CDR1 is SEHNR and CDR2 is FQNEAQ in the germline V gene (reference sequence).

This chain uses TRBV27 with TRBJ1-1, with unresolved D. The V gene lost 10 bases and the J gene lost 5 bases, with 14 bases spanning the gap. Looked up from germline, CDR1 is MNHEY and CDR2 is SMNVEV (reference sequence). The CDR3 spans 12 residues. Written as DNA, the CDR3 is TGTGCCACCGCGACCGGAGGTACTGAAGCTTTCTTT. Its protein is CATATGGTEAFF.

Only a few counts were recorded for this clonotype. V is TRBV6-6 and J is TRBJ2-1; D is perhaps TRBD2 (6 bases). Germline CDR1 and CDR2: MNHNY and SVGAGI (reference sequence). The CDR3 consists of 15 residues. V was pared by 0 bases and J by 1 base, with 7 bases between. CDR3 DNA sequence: TGTGCCAGCAGTTACTCTGGGACTTCCTACAATGAGCAGTTCTTC. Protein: CASSYSGTSYNEQFF.

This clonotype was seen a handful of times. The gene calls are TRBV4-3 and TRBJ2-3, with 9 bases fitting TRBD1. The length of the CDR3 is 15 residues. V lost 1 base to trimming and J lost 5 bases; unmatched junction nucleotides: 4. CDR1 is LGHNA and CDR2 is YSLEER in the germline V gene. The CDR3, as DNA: TGCGCCAGCAGCCAAGGACAGGGGGATTTAGATACGCAGTATTTT. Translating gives CASSQGQGDLDTQYF.

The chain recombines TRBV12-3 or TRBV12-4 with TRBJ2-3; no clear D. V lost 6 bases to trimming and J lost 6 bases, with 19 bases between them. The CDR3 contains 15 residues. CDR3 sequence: CASSPPLGLEDTQYF. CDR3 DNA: TGTGCCAGCAGCCCTCCGCTAGGGCTCGAGGATACGCAGTATTTT.

CDR3 sequence (DNA): TGCAGCGTTGATTGGGGAGAGAACACTGAAGCTTTCTTT. Its translation: CSVDWGENTEAFF. The chain is built from TRBV29-1 and TRBJ1-1, with D unclear. Between the trimmed V and J ends, which lost 3 bases and 1 base, there was a span of 9 bases. Germline V gene data show CDR1 as SQVTM and CDR2 as ANQGSEA. The CDR3 is made up of 13 amino acids.

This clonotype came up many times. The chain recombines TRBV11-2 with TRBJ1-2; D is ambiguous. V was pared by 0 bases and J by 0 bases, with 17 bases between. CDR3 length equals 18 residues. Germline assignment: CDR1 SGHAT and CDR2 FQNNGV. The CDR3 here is CASSLDPFLGRPNYGYTF. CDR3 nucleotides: TGTGCCAGCAGCTTAGATCCCTTCTTAGGACGGCCTAACTATGGCTACACCTTC.

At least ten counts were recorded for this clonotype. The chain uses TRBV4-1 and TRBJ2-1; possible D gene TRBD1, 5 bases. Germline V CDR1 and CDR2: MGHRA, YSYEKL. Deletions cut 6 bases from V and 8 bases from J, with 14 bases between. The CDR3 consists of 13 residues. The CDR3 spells CASRLPDSDEQFF. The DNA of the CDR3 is TGCGCCAGCAGACTTCCTGACAGCGATGAGCAGTTCTTC.

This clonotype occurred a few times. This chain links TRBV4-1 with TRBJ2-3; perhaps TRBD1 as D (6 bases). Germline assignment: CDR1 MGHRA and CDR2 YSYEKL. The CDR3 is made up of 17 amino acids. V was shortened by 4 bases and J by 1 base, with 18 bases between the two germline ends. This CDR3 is CASSRTPRGYRTDTQYF. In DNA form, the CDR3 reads TGCGCCAGCAGCCGGACTCCCAGGGGATATCGCACAGATACGCAGTATTTT.

In nucleotides, the CDR3 is TGCGCCAGCAGTTACCGTACCTTTGATACGCAGTATTTT. Protein product: CASSYRTFDTQYF. This chain connects TRBV5-1 to TRBJ2-3; D call uncertain. V shed 5 bases and J shed 6 bases, with 13 bases lying between them. Germline values: CDR1 SGHRS, CDR2 YFSETQ. The CDR3 covers 13 residues.

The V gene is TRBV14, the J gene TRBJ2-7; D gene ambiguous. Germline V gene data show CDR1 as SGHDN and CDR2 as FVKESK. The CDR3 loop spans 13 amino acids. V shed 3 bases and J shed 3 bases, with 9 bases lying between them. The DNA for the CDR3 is TGTGCCAGCAGCCAGGGGAAGGTCTACGAGCAGTACGTC. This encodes CASSQGKVYEQYV.

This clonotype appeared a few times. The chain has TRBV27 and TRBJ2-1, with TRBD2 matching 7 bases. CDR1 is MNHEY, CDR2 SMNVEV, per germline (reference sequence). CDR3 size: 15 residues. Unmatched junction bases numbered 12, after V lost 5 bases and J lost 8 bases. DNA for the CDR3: TGTGCCAGCAGTACATGGGGGGGAGGGTTCCATGAGCAGTTCTTC. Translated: CASSTWGGGFHEQFF.

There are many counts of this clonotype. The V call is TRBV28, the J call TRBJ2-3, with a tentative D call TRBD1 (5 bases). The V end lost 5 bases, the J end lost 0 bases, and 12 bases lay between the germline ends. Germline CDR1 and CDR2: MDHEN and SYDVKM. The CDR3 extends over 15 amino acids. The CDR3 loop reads CASSLGAGSTDTQYF. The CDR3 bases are TGTGCCAGCAGTCTAGGGGCAGGGAGCACAGATACGCAGTATTTT.

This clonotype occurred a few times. In nucleotides, the CDR3 is TGTGCCAGCAGTGTCAGGACAGGGGGAGACGCTTTCTTT. The encoded protein is CASSVRTGGDAFF. V gene TRBV6-4 combines with J gene TRBJ1-1; 10 nucleotides match TRBD1. V shed 4 bases, J shed 11 bases, and the junction held 7 bases outside the gene matches. CDR1 and CDR2 (germline): MRHNA, SNTAGT. The CDR3 totals 13 residues.